This T cell receptor beta chain originates from a study of blood T cell repertoires in COVID-19. Study-wide context: Both acute and convalescent COVID-19 samples were obtained from the United States, Italy and Spain. From T cells, B-cell-depleted T cells, or PBMCs came the material, which was cDNA or gDNA.

Trimming removed 7 bases from V and 0 bases from J, with 11 bases in between. CDR1 and CDR2 (germline): SGHNT, YYREEE (reference sequence). The length of the CDR3 is 13 residues. As handled by the study authors: Counts of nucleated cells, estimated from reference gene primer amplification, were obtained. Clones were read by immunoSEQ multiplex PCR, and TCRdb kept only the in-frame ones, dropping some. V, J and clone size are taken as reported in that table, and D and trimming were inferred from the DNA itself. This table holds about 230,000 clones, 80% to 90% found once. This sequence joins TRBV5-4 and TRBJ2-7, with D possibly TRBD1 on 6 matching bases. The material sequenced was peripheral blood. The receptor was isolated from a woman older than 75 with COVID-19, enrolled during active disease. The CDR3 region is CASRDMDSYEQYF. The CDR3 DNA reads TGTGCCAGCCGGGACATGGACTCCTACGAGCAGTACTTC.